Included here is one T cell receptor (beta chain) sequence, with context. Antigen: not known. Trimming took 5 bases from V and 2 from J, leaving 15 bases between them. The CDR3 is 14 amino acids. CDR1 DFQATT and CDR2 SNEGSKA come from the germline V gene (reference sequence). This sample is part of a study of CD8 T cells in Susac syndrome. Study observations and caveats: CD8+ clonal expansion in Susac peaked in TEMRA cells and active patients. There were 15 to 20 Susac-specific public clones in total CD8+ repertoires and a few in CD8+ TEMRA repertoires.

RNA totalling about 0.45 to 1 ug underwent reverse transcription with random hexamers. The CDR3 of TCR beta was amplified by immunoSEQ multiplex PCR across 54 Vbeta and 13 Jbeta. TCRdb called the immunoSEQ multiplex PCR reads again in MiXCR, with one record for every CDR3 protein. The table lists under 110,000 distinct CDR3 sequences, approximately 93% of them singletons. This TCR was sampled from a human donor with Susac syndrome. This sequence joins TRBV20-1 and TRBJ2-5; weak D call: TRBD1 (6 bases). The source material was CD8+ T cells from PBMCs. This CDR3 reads CSAPTGMWQETQYF. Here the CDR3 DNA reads TGCAGTGCTCCTACAGGGATGTGGCAAGAGACCCAGTACTTC.